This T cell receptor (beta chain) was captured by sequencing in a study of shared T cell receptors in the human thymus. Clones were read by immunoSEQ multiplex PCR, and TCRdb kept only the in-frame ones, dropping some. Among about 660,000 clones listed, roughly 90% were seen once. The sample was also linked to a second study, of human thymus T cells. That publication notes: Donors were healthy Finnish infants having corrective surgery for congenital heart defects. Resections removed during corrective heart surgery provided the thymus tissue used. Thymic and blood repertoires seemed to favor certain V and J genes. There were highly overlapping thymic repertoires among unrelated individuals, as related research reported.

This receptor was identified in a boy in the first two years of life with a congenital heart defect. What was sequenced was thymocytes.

The chain's CDR3 is CASSLTQREQFF. The CDR3, as DNA: TGTGCCAGCAGCTTAACCCAGCGCGAGCAGTTCTTC. This chain links TRBV7-3 with TRBJ2-1; D is uncertain. The CDR3 is made up of 12 amino acids. V was clipped by 0 bases and J by 10 bases, with 7 bases between them. The germline V gene has CDR1 SGHTA and CDR2 FQGTGA.